These 20 T cell receptor beta chains originate from one sample sequenced in a study of OX40 agonist ivuxolimab in advanced cancers. The method was immunoSEQ multiplex PCR; TCRdb's version includes in-frame clones alone and lacks a portion of them. The repertoire holds about 47,000 clones, roughly nine tenths seen once, with 13% to 15% in the top ten. Sequenced here: CD4+ or CD8+ T cells sorted from blood, sampled in a trial of the OX40 agonist ivuxolimab. The receptor set was obtained from an adult with an advanced solid tumor such as melanoma, head and neck, liver or kidney cancer.

This sequence joins TRBV18 and TRBJ2-7, with 7 bases fitting TRBD1. With 4 bases clipped from V and 7 bases from J, the junction kept 13 bases outside the gene matches. This CDR3 contains 15 residues. Per the germline V gene, CDR1 is KGHSH and CDR2 is LQKENI. CDR3 sequence (DNA): TGTGCCAGCTCACACCAGGACAGGCCACTGCTAGAGCAGTACTTC. Translating gives CASSHQDRPLLEQYF. The full variable domain, in which reference TRBV18 and TRBJ2-7 provide the parts outside the CDR3, is NAGVMQNPRHLVRRRGQEARLRCSPMKGHSHVYWYRQLPEEGLKFMVYLQKENIIDESGMPKERFSAEFPKEGPSILRIQQVVRGDSAAYFCASSHQDRPLLEQYFGPGTRLTVT.

V usage is TRBV6-6 and J usage is TRBJ1-4; a possible D gene is TRBD1 (6 bases). Germline V gene lookup returns CDR1 MNHNY and CDR2 SVGAGI (reference sequence). The germline V and J ends were trimmed by 1 base and 0 bases, with 9 bases remaining between them. This CDR3 comprises 16 residues. CDR3 region: CASSYWGDTTNEKLFF. The CDR3 bases are TGTGCCAGCAGTTACTGGGGGGACACAACTAATGAAAAACTGTTTTTT.

V and J are TRBV30 and TRBJ1-5; 8 bases line up with TRBD1. CDR1 is GTSNPN, CDR2 SVGIG, per germline (reference sequence). CDR3 length: 13 amino acids. Germline trimming cut 2 bases from V and 6 bases from J; bases unmatched to any gene: 3. The CDR3 is CAWSPGGGQPQHF. In nucleotides, the CDR3 is TGTGCCTGGAGTCCAGGGGGCGGTCAGCCCCAGCATTTT.

The CDR3 sequence: CASSLRSSSYEQYF. In nucleotides, the CDR3 is TGTGCCAGCAGTTTACGCAGCAGCTCCTACGAGCAGTACTTC. This chain links TRBV27 with TRBJ2-7; D ambiguous. Looked up from germline, CDR1 is MNHEY and CDR2 is SMNVEV (reference sequence). The germline V and J ends were trimmed by 2 bases and 0 bases, with 8 bases remaining between them. The length of the CDR3 is 14 residues.

This clone was seen once. The chain recombines TRBV30 with TRBJ2-7; D gene unclear. The CDR3 is 12 amino acids. CDR1 is GTSNPN, CDR2 SVGIG, per germline (reference sequence). Deletions cut 0 bases from V and 4 bases from J, with 7 bases between. CDR3 amino acids: CAWSVSFYEQYF. CDR3 bases: TGTGCCTGGAGTGTGAGCTTTTACGAGCAGTACTTC.

This chain uses TRBV10-3 with TRBJ1-2; 7 nucleotides agree with TRBD1. Germline loops: CDR1 ENHRY, CDR2 SYGVKD. V lost 2 bases, J lost 4 bases, and 4 bases stayed unmatched. CDR3 length: 14 residues. In DNA, the CDR3 is TGTGCCATCAGTGAGGAGGGGGCAGTCTATGGCTACACCTTC. Amino acid sequence: CAISEEGAVYGYTF.

The rearrangement joins TRBV7-6 to TRBJ1-6; tentative D call: TRBD1 (6 bases). Trimming left V 7 bases short and J 9 bases short, with 25 bases between. The CDR3 runs 17 residues. The germline V gene encodes CDR1 SGHVS and CDR2 FNYEAQ. The CDR3 sequence is CASINPGRGTLASPLHF. CDR3 in DNA: TGTGCCAGCATCAACCCTGGGAGGGGGACGTTGGCTTCACCCCTCCACTTT.

CDR3 bases: TGTGCCAGCAGGCATGGCTCCTACGAGCAGTACTTC. It translates to CASRHGSYEQYF. This chain uses TRBV27 with TRBJ2-7; D gene uncertain. Trimming stripped 6 bases from V and 0 bases from J, with 6 bases between. The CDR3 consists of 12 residues. Germline CDR1 MNHEY, CDR2 SMNVEV (reference sequence).

The chain employs TRBV29-1 and TRBJ1-1, with 9 positions matching TRBD1. The J segment lost 1 base and the V segment lost 6 bases, leaving 0 bases of the junction unmatched. The CDR3 runs to 12 residues. Germline assignment: CDR1 SQVTM and CDR2 ANQGSEA. CDR3 sequence: CSVTGGNTEAFF. In DNA form, the CDR3 reads TGCAGCGTGACAGGGGGGAACACTGAAGCTTTCTTT.

V usage is TRBV7-9 and J usage is TRBJ2-7, with 7 bases aligning to TRBD1. The V segment lost 6 bases and the J segment 3 bases; nucleotides outside the gene matches: 5. Germline V lookup: CDR1 SEHNR, CDR2 FQNEAQ (reference sequence). The CDR3 sequence is 13 residues long. The CDR3 nucleotides read TGTGCCAGCAGTCAGTGGGACAGCTACGAGCAGTACTTC. Protein sequence: CASSQWDSYEQYF.

The CDR3 DNA follows: TGTGCCAGCAGTGAAACAGATAACTATGGCTACACCTTC. This codes for CASSETDNYGYTF. The chain carries TRBV25-1 and TRBJ1-2, with unresolved D. Trimming removed 2 bases at V and 1 base at J, with 5 bases between. The germline V gene has CDR1 MGHDK and CDR2 SYGVNS. The CDR3 is 13 amino acids.

The V gene is TRBV30, the J gene TRBJ2-1, with 9 bases lining up with TRBD1. The CDR3 runs to 12 residues. Losses at the gene ends were 5 bases for V and 7 bases for J; bases not matched to a gene: 3. CDR1 is GTSNPN and CDR2 is SVGIG in the germline V gene (reference sequence). As DNA, the CDR3 is TGTGCCTGGCAGGACAGGGGTAATGAGCAGTTCTTC. Translation gives CAWQDRGNEQFF.

To note about this clone: Relative to the germline gene, one junction end is altered; a read error may explain this. This chain connects TRBV5-1 to TRBJ2-3; no clear D gene. The germline V gene encodes CDR1 SGHRS and CDR2 YFSETQ. This CDR3 has 15 amino acids. The CDR3 is CASNLWVGSSDTQYF. CDR3 DNA: TGCGCCAGCAACTTGTGGGTTGGCAGTTCAGATACGCAGTATTTT. Looking up the rest from reference TRBV5-1 and TRBJ2-3 gives the full variable domain: KAGVTQTPRYLIKTRGQQVTLSCSPISGHRSVSWYQQTPGQGLQFLFEYFSETQRNKGNFPGRFSGRQFSNSRSEMNVSTLELGDSALYLCASNLWVGSSDTQYFGPGTRLTVL.

This clone was observed once. The CDR3 DNA follows: TGTGCCAGTAGTATAAGGGACGGGACCTACGAGCAGTACTTC. Protein: CASSIRDGTYEQYF. The chain links TRBV19 to TRBJ2-7, with D perhaps given as TRBD1 or TRBD2 (5 bases each). Trimming removed 2 bases from V and 2 bases from J, with 10 bases in between. Germline-derived CDR1 and CDR2 are LNHDA and SQIVND (reference sequence). This CDR3 has 14 amino acids.

The CDR3 region is CASSLENDGNEKLFF. CDR3 coding DNA: TGTGCCAGCAGCTTAGAGAATGATGGAAATGAAAAACTGTTTTTT. The rearrangement links TRBV11-2 to TRBJ1-4; D gene ambiguous. Trimming took off 0 bases at V and 5 bases at J, with 10 bases between the two ends. CDR1 is SGHAT and CDR2 is FQNNGV in the germline V gene. This CDR3 region has 15 residues.

The CDR3 DNA reads as TGTGCCAGCAGCTTAGCCGGGACAGAAGAGACCCAGTACTTC. This gives the protein CASSLAGTEETQYF. The chain has TRBV7-2 and TRBJ2-5, with 7 bases that match TRBD1. V trimming: 0 bases; J trimming: 3 bases; junction bases outside the gene matches: 1. Germline CDR1 SGHTA, CDR2 FQGNSA. The CDR3 runs to 14 residues.

The rearrangement joins TRBV5-6 to TRBJ1-6; D not certain. V shed 7 bases and J shed 14 bases, with 13 bases lying between them. The V gene's germline CDR1 is SGHDT and CDR2 YYEEEE. The CDR3 totals 11 residues. The CDR3 loop reads CASGDGGTLHF. Here the CDR3 DNA reads TGTGCCAGCGGCGACGGTGGGACCCTCCACTTT. The full variable domain, in which reference TRBV5-6 and TRBJ1-6 provide the parts outside the CDR3, is DAGVTQSPTHLIKTRGQQVTLRCSPKSGHDTVSWYQQALGQGPQFIFQYYEEEERQRGNFPDRFSGHQFPNYSSELNVNALLLGDSALYLCASGDGGTLHFGNGTRLTVT.

Comments on this clone: The DNA is omitted, as the CDR3 cannot be located on it reliably, and the CDR3 follows TCRdb's listing. The chain recombines TRBV21-1 with TRBJ2-6; TRBD1 was called by the table and not checked on the DNA. TRBV21-1 is labeled a pseudogene. The CDR3 adds up to 17 amino acids, both ends counted. The CDR3 protein is CASSLTGVAPGANVLTF.

The genes are TRBV10-3 and TRBJ1-2; no firm D call. This CDR3 region has 14 residues. Trimming stripped 0 bases from V and 4 bases from J, with 9 bases between. Germline V CDR1 and CDR2: ENHRY, SYGVKD. The CDR3 nucleotides read TGTGCCATCAGTGAGTCGCGGGAAACCTATGGCTACACCTTC. Its protein is CAISESRETYGYTF.

The genes are TRBV6-5 and TRBJ2-7; 11 nucleotides match TRBD1. Unmatched junction bases numbered 1, after V lost 2 bases and J lost 4 bases. The germline V gene has CDR1 MNHEY and CDR2 SVGAGI. The CDR3 extends over 14 amino acids. The CDR3, as DNA: TGTGCCAGCAGTTACGGGGACAGGGGGTACGAGCAGTACTTC. It translates to CASSYGDRGYEQYF.